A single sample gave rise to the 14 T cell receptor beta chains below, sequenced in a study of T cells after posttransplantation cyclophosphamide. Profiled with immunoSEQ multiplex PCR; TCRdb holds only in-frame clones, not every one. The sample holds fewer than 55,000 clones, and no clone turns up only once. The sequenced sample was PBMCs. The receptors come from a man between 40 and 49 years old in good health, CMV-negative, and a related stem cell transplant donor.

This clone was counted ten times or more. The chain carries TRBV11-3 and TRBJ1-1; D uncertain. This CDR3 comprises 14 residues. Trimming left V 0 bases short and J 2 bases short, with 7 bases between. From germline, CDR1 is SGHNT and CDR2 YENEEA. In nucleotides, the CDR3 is TGTGCCAGCAGCTTAGATATGACAAACACTGAAGCTTTCTTT. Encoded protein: CASSLDMTNTEAFF.

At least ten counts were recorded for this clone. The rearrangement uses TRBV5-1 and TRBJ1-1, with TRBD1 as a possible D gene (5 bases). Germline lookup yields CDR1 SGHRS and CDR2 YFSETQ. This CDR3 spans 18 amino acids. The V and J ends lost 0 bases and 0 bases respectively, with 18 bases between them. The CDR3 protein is CASSLDTPGGKMNTEAFF. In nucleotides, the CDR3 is TGCGCCAGCAGCTTGGATACCCCCGGGGGGAAAATGAACACTGAAGCTTTCTTT.

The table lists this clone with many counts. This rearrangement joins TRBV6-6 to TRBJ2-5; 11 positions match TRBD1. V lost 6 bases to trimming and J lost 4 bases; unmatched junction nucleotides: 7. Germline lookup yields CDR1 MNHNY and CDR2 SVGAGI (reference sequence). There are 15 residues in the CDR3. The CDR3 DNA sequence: TGTGCCAGCAGCTTTGGACAGGGGGCGGCAGAGACCCAGTACTTC. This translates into CASSFGQGAAETQYF.

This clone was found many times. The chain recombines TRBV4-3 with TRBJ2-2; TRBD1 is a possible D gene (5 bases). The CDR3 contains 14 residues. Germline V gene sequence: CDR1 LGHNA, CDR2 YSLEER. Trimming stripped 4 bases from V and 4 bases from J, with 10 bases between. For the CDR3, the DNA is TGCGCCAGCAGCCTGAGCAGGGTCACCGGGGAGCTGTTTTTT. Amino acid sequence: CASSLSRVTGELFF.

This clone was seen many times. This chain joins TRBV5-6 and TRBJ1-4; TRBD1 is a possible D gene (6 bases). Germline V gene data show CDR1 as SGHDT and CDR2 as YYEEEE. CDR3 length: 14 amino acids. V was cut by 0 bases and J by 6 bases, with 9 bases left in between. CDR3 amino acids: CASSLGGRYEKLFF. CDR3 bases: TGTGCCAGCAGCTTGGGGGGGCGGTATGAAAAACTGTTTTTT.

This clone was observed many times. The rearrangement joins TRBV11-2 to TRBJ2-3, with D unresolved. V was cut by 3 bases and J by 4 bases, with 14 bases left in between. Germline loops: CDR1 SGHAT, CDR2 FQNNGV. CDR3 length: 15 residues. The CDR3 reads CASSLLVEIADTQYF. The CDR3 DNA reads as TGTGCCAGCAGCTTGCTAGTGGAAATTGCAGATACGCAGTATTTT.

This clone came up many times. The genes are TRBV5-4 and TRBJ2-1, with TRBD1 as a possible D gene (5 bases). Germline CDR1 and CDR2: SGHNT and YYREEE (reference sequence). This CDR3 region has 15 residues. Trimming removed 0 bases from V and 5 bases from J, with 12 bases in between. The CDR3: CASSLGAGMDNEQFF. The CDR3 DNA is TGTGCCAGCAGCTTGGGGGCAGGGATGGACAATGAGCAGTTCTTC.

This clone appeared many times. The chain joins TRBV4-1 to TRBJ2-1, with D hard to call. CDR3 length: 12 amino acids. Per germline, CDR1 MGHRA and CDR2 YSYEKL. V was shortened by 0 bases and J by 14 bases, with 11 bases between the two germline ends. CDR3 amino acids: CASSQDGTSEFF. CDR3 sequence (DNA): TGCGCCAGCAGCCAAGATGGAACCAGCGAGTTCTTC.

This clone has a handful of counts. CDR3 coding DNA: TGTGCCAGCAGCCCAAATACCAGGGGAATCTATGGCTACACCTTC. This encodes CASSPNTRGIYGYTF. The J gene is TRBJ1-2, the V gene TRBV14; TRBD1 might be the D (6 bases). Deletions cut 4 bases from V and 4 bases from J, with 16 bases between. Germline V gene sequence: CDR1 SGHDN, CDR2 FVKESK. CDR3 length: 15 amino acids. Combining the CDR3 with reference TRBV14 and TRBJ1-2 gives the whole variable domain EAGVTQFPSHSVIEKGQTVTLRCDPISGHDNLYWYRRVMGKEIKFLLHFVKESKQDESGMPNNRFLAERTGGTYSTLKVQPAELEDSGVYFCASSPNTRGIYGYTFGSGTRLTVV.

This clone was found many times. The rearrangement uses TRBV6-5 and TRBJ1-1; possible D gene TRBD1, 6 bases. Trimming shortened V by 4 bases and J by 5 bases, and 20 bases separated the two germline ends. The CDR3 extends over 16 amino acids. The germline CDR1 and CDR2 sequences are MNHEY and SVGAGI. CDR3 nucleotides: TGTGCCAGCAGTTCCGAGTTAATCCAGGGGAGTACTGAAGCTTTCTTT. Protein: CASSSELIQGSTEAFF.

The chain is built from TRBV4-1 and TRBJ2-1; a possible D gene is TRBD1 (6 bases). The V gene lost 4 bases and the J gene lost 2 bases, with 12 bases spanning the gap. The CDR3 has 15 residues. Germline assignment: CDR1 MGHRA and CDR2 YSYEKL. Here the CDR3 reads CASSLRTDTYNEQFF. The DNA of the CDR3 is TGCGCCAGCAGCCTCCGGACAGATACCTACAATGAGCAGTTCTTC.

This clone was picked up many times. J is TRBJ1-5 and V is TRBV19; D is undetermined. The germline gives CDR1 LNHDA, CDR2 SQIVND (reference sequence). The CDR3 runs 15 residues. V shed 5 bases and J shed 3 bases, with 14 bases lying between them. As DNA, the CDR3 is TGTGCCAGTAGTGGGAGTCGTGGAAACAATCAGCCCCAGCATTTT. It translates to CASSGSRGNNQPQHF. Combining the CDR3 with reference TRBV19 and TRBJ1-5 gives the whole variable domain DGGITQSPKYLFRKEGQNVTLSCEQNLNHDAMYWYRQDPGQGLRLIYYSQIVNDFQKGDIAEGYSVSREKKESFPLTVTSAQKNPTAFYLCASSGSRGNNQPQHFGDGTRLSIL.

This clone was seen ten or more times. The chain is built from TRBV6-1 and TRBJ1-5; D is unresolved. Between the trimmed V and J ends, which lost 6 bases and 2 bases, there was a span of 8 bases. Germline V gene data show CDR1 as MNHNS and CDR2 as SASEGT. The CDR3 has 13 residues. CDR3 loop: CASREGGNQPQHF. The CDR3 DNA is TGTGCCAGCAGGGAGGGTGGCAATCAGCCCCAGCATTTT.

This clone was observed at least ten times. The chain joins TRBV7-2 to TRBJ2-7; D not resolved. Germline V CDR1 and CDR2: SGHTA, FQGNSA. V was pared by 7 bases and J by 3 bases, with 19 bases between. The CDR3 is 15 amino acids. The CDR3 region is CASTPKAGSFYEQYF. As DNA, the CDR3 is TGTGCCAGCACCCCCAAGGCAGGTTCCTTCTACGAGCAGTACTTC.